Shown below are 11 T cell receptor beta chains from a single sample sequenced in a study of shared clonotypes between healthy human individuals. Sequenced by immunoSEQ multiplex PCR; TCRdb stores in-frame clones only, minus some. The table includes about 2 million clones, approximately 95% detected once. The sequencing input was naive CD4+ T cells sorted from blood. Subset meaning: CD45RA+ positively selected. These receptors all stem from a man aged 18 to 30 in good health.

The chain employs TRBV6-6 and TRBJ2-5; 14 nucleotides align to TRBD2. J was trimmed by 5 bases and V by 6 bases; bases with no gene match: 5. CDR1 is MNHNY and CDR2 is SVGAGI in the germline V gene (reference sequence). The CDR3 contains 15 residues. The DNA of the CDR3 is TGTGCCAGCAGCAGACTAGCGGGAGGGTGGGAGACCCAGTACTTC. It yields the protein CASSRLAGGWETQYF.

A word on this clone: This sample also contains other DNA sequences that code for the same CDR3. The rearrangement links TRBV19 to TRBJ2-2; no clear D gene. V was trimmed by 2 bases and J by 1 base, leaving 2 bases between them. The V gene's germline CDR1 is LNHDA and CDR2 SQIVND (reference sequence). The CDR3 covers 13 residues. The CDR3 is CASSIQNTGELFF. The CDR3, as DNA: TGTGCCAGTAGTATACAGAACACCGGGGAGCTGTTTTTT.

This rearrangement joins TRBV18 to TRBJ2-7; a possible D gene is TRBD1 (7 bases). V lost 7 bases, J lost 7 bases, and 17 bases lay in between. The CDR3 is 13 residues long. Looked up from germline, CDR1 is KGHSH and CDR2 is LQKENI. The CDR3 here is CASYETTGTEQYF. The CDR3 DNA reads TGTGCCAGCTACGAAACGACAGGGACTGAGCAGTACTTC.

The V and J genes are TRBV6-5 and TRBJ2-7; possible D gene TRBD1, 5 bases. The CDR3 covers 14 residues. The V gene lost 1 base and the J gene lost 5 bases, with 12 bases spanning the gap. Germline CDR1 MNHEY, CDR2 SVGAGI. CDR3 in DNA: TGTGCCAGCAGTTACTTTAGTGGGGCGAACGAGCAGTACTTC. It encodes CASSYFSGANEQYF.

V and J are TRBV10-2 and TRBJ2-2; no reliable D call. V lost 2 bases and J lost 5, with 15 bases in between. Germline V gene sequence: CDR1 WSHSY, CDR2 SAAADI. This CDR3 comprises 16 residues. The CDR3 here is CASSELDQKRTGELFF. In DNA, the CDR3 is TGCGCCAGCAGTGAGCTGGATCAAAAGAGGACCGGGGAGCTGTTTTTT.

This rearrangement joins TRBV19 to TRBJ2-4; D unresolved. This CDR3 contains 13 residues. Between the trimmed V and J ends, which lost 9 bases and 7 bases, there was a span of 16 bases. Germline CDR1 LNHDA, CDR2 SQIVND (reference sequence). The CDR3 here is CASQSDRGNIQYF. CDR3 DNA: TGTGCCAGCCAGAGCGATCGTGGCAACATTCAGTACTTC. The full variable domain, in which reference TRBV19 and TRBJ2-4 provide the parts outside the CDR3, is DGGITQSPKYLFRKEGQNVTLSCEQNLNHDAMYWYRQDPGQGLRLIYYSQIVNDFQKGDIAEGYSVSREKKESFPLTVTSAQKNPTAFYLCASQSDRGNIQYFGAGTRLSVL.

V and J are TRBV7-9 and TRBJ1-6; 7 bases line up with TRBD1. The CDR3 sequence is 15 residues long. Germline V gives CDR1 SEHNR, CDR2 FQNEAQ (reference sequence). V shed 6 bases and J 4 bases; nucleotides not matched to a gene: 6. CDR3 residues: CASSLRTGYNSPLHF. The CDR3 nucleotides are TGTGCCAGCAGTCTTAGGACAGGATATAATTCACCCCTCCACTTT.

The chain joins TRBV5-1 to TRBJ2-5, with 9 bases that match TRBD2. The CDR3 sequence is 13 residues long. The germline V gene has CDR1 SGHRS and CDR2 YFSETQ. V trimming: 5 bases; J trimming: 4 bases; junction bases outside the gene matches: 3. In DNA, the CDR3 is TGCGCCAGCAGGGCTAGCGGGGCAGAGACCCAGTACTTC. It codes for CASRASGAETQYF.

The rearrangement joins TRBV5-1 to TRBJ2-7; tentative D call: TRBD1 (6 bases). This CDR3 is 14 amino acids long. V lost 4 bases to trimming and J lost 1 base, with 12 bases between them. CDR1 is SGHRS, CDR2 YFSETQ, per germline. DNA for the CDR3: TGCGCCAGCAGCGCGGTACAGGGTTCCTACGAGCAGTACTTC. This sequence encodes CASSAVQGSYEQYF.

The V and J genes are TRBV6-6 and TRBJ1-5, with D uncertain. Germline loops: CDR1 MNHNY, CDR2 SVGAGI (reference sequence). This CDR3 is 14 amino acids long. Trimming shortened V by 2 bases and J by 0 bases, and 5 bases separated the two germline ends. For the CDR3, the DNA is TGTGCCAGCAGTTACGCCCATAGCAATCAGCCCCAGCATTTT. Protein product: CASSYAHSNQPQHF.

This clone has only a few counts. The chain recombines TRBV12-5 with TRBJ2-1, with 9 bases matching TRBD2. This CDR3 spans 15 amino acids. V was pared by 6 bases and J by 7 bases, with 10 bases of the junction left unmatched. CDR1 LGHNT and CDR2 FRNRAP come from the germline V gene. The CDR3 DNA reads as TGTGCTAGTGGCTCCCCGGGGACTAGCAATAATGAGCAGTTCTTC. Protein product: CASGSPGTSNNEQFF.